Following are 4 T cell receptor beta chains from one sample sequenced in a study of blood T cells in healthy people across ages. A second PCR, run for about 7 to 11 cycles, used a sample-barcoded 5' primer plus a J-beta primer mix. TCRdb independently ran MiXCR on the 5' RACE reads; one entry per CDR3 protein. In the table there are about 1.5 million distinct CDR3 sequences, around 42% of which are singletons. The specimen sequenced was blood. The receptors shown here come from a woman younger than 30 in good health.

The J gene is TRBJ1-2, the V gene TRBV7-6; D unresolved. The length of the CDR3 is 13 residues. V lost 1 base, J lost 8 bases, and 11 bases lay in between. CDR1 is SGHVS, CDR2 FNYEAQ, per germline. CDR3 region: CASSLGTSGGYTF. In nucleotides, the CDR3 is TGTGCCAGCAGCTTAGGTACCTCCGGGGGCTACACCTTC.

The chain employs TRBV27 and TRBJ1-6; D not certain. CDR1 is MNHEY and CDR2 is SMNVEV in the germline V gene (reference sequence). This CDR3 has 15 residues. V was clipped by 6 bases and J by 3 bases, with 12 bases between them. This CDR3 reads CASSATQLYNSPLHF. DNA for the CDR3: TGTGCCAGCAGCGCGACCCAACTCTATAATTCACCCCTCCACTTT.

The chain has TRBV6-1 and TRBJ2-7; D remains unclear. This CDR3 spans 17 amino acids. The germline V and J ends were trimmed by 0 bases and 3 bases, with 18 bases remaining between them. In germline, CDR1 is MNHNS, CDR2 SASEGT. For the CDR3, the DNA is TGTGCCAGCAGTGAAGCGCTTCTGGCGGAACTCCACTACGAGCAGTACTTC. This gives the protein CASSEALLAELHYEQYF.

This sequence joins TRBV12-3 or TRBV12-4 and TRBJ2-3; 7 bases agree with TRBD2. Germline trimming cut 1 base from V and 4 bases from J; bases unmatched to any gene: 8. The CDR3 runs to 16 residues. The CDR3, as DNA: TGTGCCAGCAGTTTAGTGGGCAGAGCGGGATCAGATACGCAGTATTTT. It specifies CASSLVGRAGSDTQYF.